This T cell receptor (beta chain) was sequenced during a study of T cells after yellow fever vaccination. Notes on the study in general: Few clonotypes appeared in both CD4 and CD8 compartments.

This clonotype was seen repeatedly, ten times or more. Its antigen is unknown. Generation of TCR cDNA used 5'RACE template switching (which added a universal primer site and UMIs). MiXCR, applied by TCRdb to the 5' RACE reads, yields one record per CDR3 protein. The repertoire holds about 69,000 distinct CDR3 sequences, with 5% to 6.5% as singletons. Trimming removed 3 bases from V and 1 base from J; junction bases left unmatched: 6. The CDR3 spans 16 residues. Germline CDR1 and CDR2: SGHTA and FQGNSA. The source material was CD4+ T cells sorted from PBMCs, sampled less than 16 days after the first yellow fever vaccination. This sequence was found in a man between 18 and 35 years old who received the YFV17D yellow fever vaccine. The chain links TRBV7-2 to TRBJ2-7; 10 nucleotides match TRBD2. The CDR3 nucleotides are TGTGCCAGCAGCTTTGACGCTAGCGGGGGATCCTACGAGCAGTACTTC. Translating it yields CASSFDASGGSYEQYF.